This T cell receptor (beta chain) was documented in a study of patients and donors after allogeneic stem cell transplantation. Each CDR3 protein gets one entry after TCRdb re-called the RT-PCR reads with MiXCR. Of about a million distinct CDR3 sequences in the sample, roughly 17% were seen once. The CDR3 covers 15 residues. Trimming pared 5 bases from V and 5 bases from J, leaving 15 bases between. CDR1 and CDR2 from the germline V gene are SEHNR and FQNEAQ (reference sequence). The specimen was blood, either unsorted or a sorted T cell fraction (not recorded which). The genes are TRBV7-9 and TRBJ1-4; no firm D call. The clonotype was recovered from a human donor who was either an allogeneic HSCT recipient or a stem cell or donor lymphocyte infusion donor (not recorded which). It is not recorded whose cells these are; they may come from a transplant donor. The CDR3 protein is CASSLSTGINEKLFF. CDR3 in DNA: TGTGCCAGCAGCCTATCGACGGGAATCAATGAAAAACTGTTTTTT.